Listed below are T cell receptor beta chains from one sample, sequenced in a study of cytomegalovirus exposure and HLA in healthy donors. Profiling relied on immunoSEQ multiplex PCR, and the TCRdb table lists in-frame clones only, not all of them. The data show around 120,000 clones, with about 80% seen just once and about 2.6% held by the top ten. What was sequenced was PBMCs. The receptor source for this set is a man in his fifties in good health and CMV-seropositive. Each CDR3 is given with its conserved first and last residue. The D gene is left open where the match is weak. Not all rows give a size; the values are once, few, many and, for expanded clones, a class.

DNA: TGCGCCAGCAGACCTGGGACAGGGGGAGGTCAGCCCCAGCATTTT; CDR3: CASRPGTGGGQPQHF; J: TRBJ1-5; length: 15; V: TRBV5-1; D: TRBD1; size: -
DNA: TGTGCCACTAGGGGGGGGCAAGCGGGAGTGGAAGAGACCCAGTACTTC; CDR3: CATRGGQAGVEETQYF; J: TRBJ2-5; length: 16; V: TRBV27; D: TRBD2; size: -
DNA: TGTGCCAGTAGGCCGGGACAGGGGGCTCGCGAGCAGTACTTC; CDR3: CASRPGQGAREQYF; J: TRBJ2-7; length: 14; V: TRBV19; D: TRBD1; size: few
DNA: TGTGCCAGCAGCTTCCCTTCCTTCTACGAGCAGTACTTC; CDR3: CASSFPSFYEQYF; J: TRBJ2-7; length: 13; V: TRBV11-1; D: -; size: -
DNA: TGTGCCAGCAGTGAATATCAGACCCAGCATTTT; CDR3: CASSEYQTQHF; J: TRBJ1-5; length: 11; V: TRBV2; D: -; size: -
DNA: TGTGCCAGCGTTGCTAGCGGGGCAAGCACAGATACGCAGTATTTT; CDR3: CASVASGASTDTQYF; J: TRBJ2-3; length: 15; V: TRBV9; D: TRBD2; size: -
DNA: TGTGCTAGTGGGCTAACATGGGGGCGGGGGCAAGAGACCCAGTACTTC; CDR3: CASGLTWGRGQETQYF; J: TRBJ2-5; length: 16; V: TRBV12-5; D: -; size: -
DNA: TGTGCCAGCAGCTTGTACAGGGGATCGGACACTGAAGCTTTCTTT; CDR3: CASSLYRGSDTEAFF; J: TRBJ1-1; length: 15; V: TRBV5-5; D: TRBD1; size: -
DNA: TGCGCCAGCAGCATCGGACAGGGAGATAAAGCTTTCTTT; CDR3: CASSIGQGDKAFF; J: TRBJ1-1; length: 13; V: TRBV5-1; D: TRBD1; size: -
DNA: TGTGCCACCAGCAGAGATACTGGGCTCCATGAAAAACTGTTTTTT; CDR3: CATSRDTGLHEKLFF; J: TRBJ1-4; length: 15; V: TRBV15; D: -; size: -
DNA: TGTGCCAGTAGAGGACAGTACAATCAGCCCCAGCATTTT; CDR3: CASRGQYNQPQHF; J: TRBJ1-5; length: 13; V: TRBV19; D: -; size: -
DNA: TGTGCCAGCAGTGAGGACAGGGGCAGGACCCAGTACTTC; CDR3: CASSEDRGRTQYF; J: TRBJ2-5; length: 13; V: TRBV6-1; D: TRBD1; size: -
DNA: TGTGCCAGCAGCCCCGGGACTATTCTTTACGAGCAGTACTTC; CDR3: CASSPGTILYEQYF; J: TRBJ2-7; length: 14; V: TRBV2; D: TRBD2; size: -
DNA: TGTGCCAGTAGTATCTCTCCGGCAGCGGGGGGCACAGATACGCAGTATTTT; CDR3: CASSISPAAGGTDTQYF; J: TRBJ2-3; length: 17; V: TRBV19; D: TRBD2; size: -
DNA: TGTGCCAGCAGTCCACAAATAGCGGGCGAGCAGTTCTTC; CDR3: CASSPQIAGEQFF; J: TRBJ2-1; length: 13; V: TRBV7-3; D: TRBD2; size: -
DNA: TGTGCCAGTCAACATGAACCACCCCTCCACTTT; CDR3: CASQHEPPLHF; J: TRBJ1-6; length: 11; V: TRBV28; D: -; size: -
DNA: TGTGCTAGTGGTTTAGGAGCGGGGGGGCATGAGACCCAGTACTTC; CDR3: CASGLGAGGHETQYF; J: TRBJ2-5; length: 15; V: TRBV12-5; D: TRBD2; size: -
DNA: TGCGCCAGCAGCTTGGGGCAGGGCTACAATGAGCAGTTCTTC; CDR3: CASSLGQGYNEQFF; J: TRBJ2-1; length: 14; V: TRBV5-1; D: -; size: -
DNA: TGTGCCATCAGTGAGTCGGTTGACCGCGGGCCTGAAGCTTTCTTT; CDR3: CAISESVDRGPEAFF; J: TRBJ1-1; length: 15; V: TRBV10-3; D: -; size: -
DNA: TGTGCCAGCAGCGCACAGGGTGTAAGTAGCTATGGCTACACCTTC; CDR3: CASSAQGVSSYGYTF; J: TRBJ1-2; length: 15; V: TRBV2; D: -; size: few
DNA: TGTGCCAGCAGCTTCGGACTAGCGGGAGGGCCTTACACCGGGGAGCTGTTTTTT; CDR3: CASSFGLAGGPYTGELFF; J: TRBJ2-2; length: 18; V: TRBV9; D: TRBD2; size: once
DNA: TGTGCCAGCAGCCGCGTGGGGACCGGGACAGGGATCCAAGAGACCCAGTACTTC; CDR3: CASSRVGTGTGIQETQYF; J: TRBJ2-5; length: 18; V: TRBV11-3; D: TRBD1; size: -
DNA: TGTGCCAGCAGTTCGACGGAGGACCTAATAGGCTACACCTTC; CDR3: CASSSTEDLIGYTF; J: TRBJ1-2; length: 14; V: TRBV2; D: -; size: -
DNA: TGTGCCAGCAGCCCCCGACAGGGGGCGAGGGGTGGCTACACCTTC; CDR3: CASSPRQGARGGYTF; J: TRBJ1-2; length: 15; V: TRBV11-2; D: TRBD1; size: few
DNA: TGTGCCAGTAGTATAGAGGTCAGAACAGATACGCAGTATTTT; CDR3: CASSIEVRTDTQYF; J: TRBJ2-3; length: 14; V: TRBV19; D: -; size: -
DNA: TGTGCCAGCAGTTTAGGGGCAGGCTACAATGAGCAGTTCTTC; CDR3: CASSLGAGYNEQFF; J: TRBJ2-1; length: 14; V: TRBV27; D: -; size: few
DNA: TGTGCCAGCAGCACTGGACAGACGAACACTGAAGCTTTCTTT; CDR3: CASSTGQTNTEAFF; J: TRBJ1-1; length: 14; V: TRBV11-2; D: -; size: -
DNA: TGTGCCAGCAGTGAACTAGCGGGAGTAGATGAGCAGTTCTTC; CDR3: CASSELAGVDEQFF; J: TRBJ2-1; length: 14; V: TRBV2; D: TRBD2; size: -
DNA: TGTGCCAGCAGTGATAGTGCCTCAATCTATGGCTACACCTTC; CDR3: CASSDSASIYGYTF; J: TRBJ1-2; length: 14; V: TRBV2; D: -; size: once
DNA: TGTGCCAGCAGCTTGGAGGACATTGTTCTGAGCACTGAAGCTTTCTTT; CDR3: CASSLEDIVLSTEAFF; J: TRBJ1-1; length: 16; V: TRBV5-5; D: -; size: -
DNA: TGTGCCAGCAGTGAATTGGCTAGCGACACCGAGCAGTACTTC; CDR3: CASSELASDTEQYF; J: TRBJ2-7; length: 14; V: TRBV25-1; D: -; size: -
DNA: TGTGCCAGCAGCCCCACCGAGGACATTCAGTACTTC; CDR3: CASSPTEDIQYF; J: TRBJ2-4; length: 12; V: TRBV7-8; D: -; size: -
DNA: TGCGCCAGCAGTCTGGACAGCGGGGAGCTGTTTTTT; CDR3: CASSLDSGELFF; J: TRBJ2-2; length: 12; V: TRBV5-1; D: -; size: -
DNA: TGCGCCAGCAGCCCCGGAGATGCCAAAAACATTCAGTACTTC; CDR3: CASSPGDAKNIQYF; J: TRBJ2-4; length: 14; V: TRBV4-1; D: -; size: -
DNA: TGTGCCAGCAGCTTAGTAGGGGCGGGGGGCGAGCAGTACTTC; CDR3: CASSLVGAGGEQYF; J: TRBJ2-7; length: 14; V: TRBV7-2; D: TRBD2; size: few
DNA: TGCGCCAGCAGCTACTCGGCGGGGGCCAAAAACAGTCAGTACTTC; CDR3: CASSYSAGAKNSQYF; J: TRBJ2-4; length: 15; V: TRBV5-1; D: -; size: -
DNA: TGTGCCAGTAGCTTTGGTTTTCGACAGGCTAACTATGGCTACACCTTC; CDR3: CASSFGFRQANYGYTF; J: TRBJ1-2; length: 16; V: TRBV19; D: -; size: -
DNA: TGTGCCAGTAGTATTGGGAGGGGAGAGCAGTTCTTC; CDR3: CASSIGRGEQFF; J: TRBJ2-1; length: 12; V: TRBV19; D: TRBD2; size: -
DNA: TGTGCCAGCAGCTTAGGGCAGGCCACTGAAGCTTTCTTT; CDR3: CASSLGQATEAFF; J: TRBJ1-1; length: 13; V: TRBV7-3; D: -; size: few
DNA: TGTGCCAGCAGCTTGGGGACTTCTGGGGAGCTGTTTTTT; CDR3: CASSLGTSGELFF; J: TRBJ2-2; length: 13; V: TRBV5-6; D: -; size: -
DNA: TGTGCCAGCAGTAGGGGACAGGAGCTGGAGACCCAGTACTTC; CDR3: CASSRGQELETQYF; J: TRBJ2-5; length: 14; V: TRBV6-1; D: TRBD1; size: -
DNA: TGCGCCAGCAGCTTGGTGGAGGGGTCCTACGAGCAGTACTTC; CDR3: CASSLVEGSYEQYF; J: TRBJ2-7; length: 14; V: TRBV5-1; D: -; size: -
DNA: TGTGCCAGCAGCTCCAACCCAGAGAACACTGAAGCTTTCTTT; CDR3: CASSSNPENTEAFF; J: TRBJ1-1; length: 14; V: TRBV11-1; D: -; size: -
DNA: TGTGCCATCAGAGGGCCCGCATTCGGGGACGAGCAGTACTTC; CDR3: CAIRGPAFGDEQYF; J: TRBJ2-7; length: 14; V: TRBV10-3; D: -; size: few
DNA: TGTGCCAGCAGCTTCCGGGGTAGCGGGAGGGGATCGACCTACGAGCAGTACTTC; CDR3: CASSFRGSGRGSTYEQYF; J: TRBJ2-7; length: 18; V: TRBV7-8; D: TRBD2; size: -
DNA: TGCGCCAGCAGCTGGGGGACAGGGGGCTCTGGCTACACCTTC; CDR3: CASSWGTGGSGYTF; J: TRBJ1-2; length: 14; V: TRBV5-1; D: TRBD1; size: few
DNA: TGCGCCAGCAGCAGAGGGAGAGGAAGGGACTATGGCTACACCTTC; CDR3: CASSRGRGRDYGYTF; J: TRBJ1-2; length: 15; V: TRBV5-1; D: -; size: -
DNA: TGTGCCAGCAGTGAAGCTCACCTCTATGTTGGCAGCGGGGGGTACTTC; CDR3: CASSEAHLYVGSGGYF; J: TRBJ2-5; length: 16; V: TRBV6-1; D: TRBD2; size: -
DNA: TGTGCCAGCTCACCGGGCGGCGGGCCTACTAAAGAGACCCAGTACTTC; CDR3: CASSPGGGPTKETQYF; J: TRBJ2-5; length: 16; V: TRBV18; D: -; size: -
DNA: TGTGCCAGCAGCGTGCAAACAAACTATGGCTACACCTTC; CDR3: CASSVQTNYGYTF; J: TRBJ1-2; length: 13; V: TRBV5-6; D: -; size: -
DNA: TGTGCCAGCAGCGGGGGACAGGGCAACACCGGGGAGCTGTTTTTT; CDR3: CASSGGQGNTGELFF; J: TRBJ2-2; length: 15; V: TRBV7-9; D: TRBD1; size: -
DNA: TGTGCCACCAGTACAGGGGCGAGGAACACTGAAGCTTTCTTT; CDR3: CATSTGARNTEAFF; J: TRBJ1-1; length: 14; V: TRBV19; D: TRBD1; size: -
DNA: TGTGCCAGCGACAGGGGGGCCAATCAGCCCCAGCATTTT; CDR3: CASDRGANQPQHF; J: TRBJ1-5; length: 13; V: TRBV28; D: TRBD1; size: -
DNA: TGTGCCAGCAGTTACTCTGGCAGGGCCGCGAGACCCCTCCACTTT; CDR3: CASSYSGRAARPLHF; J: TRBJ1-6; length: 15; V: TRBV6-5; D: -; size: -
DNA: TGCGCCAGCAGCTTGGATCGGAGGGAGGGACAGCCCCAGCATTTT; CDR3: CASSLDRREGQPQHF; J: TRBJ1-5; length: 15; V: TRBV5-1; D: -; size: -
DNA: TGTGCCAGCAGCTTAGATGAGGACAGGGGGCCGAACACTGAAGCTTTCTTT; CDR3: CASSLDEDRGPNTEAFF; J: TRBJ1-1; length: 17; V: TRBV11-2; D: TRBD1; size: -